This TCR beta chain came from a study of T cells after posttransplantation cyclophosphamide (dated by TCRdb to 2016 to 2018). General notes on the study: Using TRB sequencing, the study followed how the T cell repertoire reconstituted after myeloablative bone marrow transplantation in which posttransplantation cyclophosphamide served as GVHD prophylaxis. Because TRA and TRB clonality correlated tightly in fewer than ten samples, the subsequent TCR analyses were limited to TRB only. Antigen receptor sequencing was done on samples from roughly 35 PTCy-treated patients and from approximately 17 related bone marrow donors of those patients. In 3 patients, up to roughly 3 additional blood samples taken between 2 and 5.2 years after transplant also underwent TRB sequencing, as did pretransplant blood from several patients. Blood from every one of the approximately 33 PTCy patients who had 1-year posttransplant specimens underwent TRB sequencing. Public TRB sequences were checked against a database of over 3,500 sequences associated with responses to pathogens, tumor antigens, self-antigens and alloantigens. Overall results and qualifications from the work: The TRB repertoires of T cells infiltrating skin or GI tract showed only limited overlap with the TRB repertoires of T cells in blood. Across 45 patients, TRB clonality was highly associated with recipient CMV seropositivity and CMV reactivation, and PTCy diversity was similar to diversity in CNI/methotrexate controls. At 1-2 months, donor-recipient similarity was low but rose over the first year, and the later blood repertoires were often dominated by donor CD8+ memory clones.

V and J lose 4 bases and 11 bases, and a span of 12 bases separates them. In the germline V gene (reference sequence), CDR1 corresponds to LNHDA and CDR2 to SQIVND. Spanning cysteine to phenylalanine, the CDR3 consists of 13 amino acids. Only CDR3 DNA remains: 39 bases, in frame from the first base. The table lists this clone with a few counts. There is no known antigen for this receptor. No base quality information exists; no much larger clone differs at one position. Peripheral blood samples were provided by related bone marrow donors on the day of marrow donation. Peripheral blood and bone marrow mononuclear cells were isolated by Ficoll-Hypaque density centrifugation and were cryopreserved. Genomic DNA was the input for TRB sequencing, which was run either with the immunoSEQ assay at survey resolution or with the hsTCRB kit. The authors' analysis ran thus. The immunoSEQ software was used for initial read processing, and the LymphoSeq R package was used for repertoire analyses. For each TRB dataset, clonality was calculated as 1 minus normalized Shannon entropy, and the Gini coefficient was computed as well. Phenotypes of unsorted samples were inferred by mapping TRB sequences from sorted subsets of the recipient or donor onto the same recipient's unsorted samples. TCRdb retrieved this table from immuneACCESS and kept in-frame rearrangements only. Not all clones are present; in checked studies, unresolved V genes account for under half, and no reason is known for the remainder. D and trimming come from the DNA, and the V and J calls and clone size come from that table. The table gives about 37,000 clones for this sample, with none occurring only once. The top ten constitute approximately 6% of the sample.

The clonotype comes from a man aged 25 to 40 in good health and a related stem cell transplant donor. The chain joins TRBV19 to TRBJ1-6, with a tentative D gene TRBD1 over 6 matching bases. Sequenced input: PBMCs. The CDR3 region: CASSNGGRTPLHF. The nucleotide sequence is given as TGTGCCAGTAGTAATGGGGGCAGGACACCCCTCCACTTT.